This T cell receptor (beta chain) was identified in a study of identical twins. Overall study results and limits: Analyses based on zero insertions could be partly confounded by invariant MAIT and iNKT cells. Out-of-frame beta sequences exhibited a weaker degree of excess twin sharing.

As for this clonotype: Its antigen remains unidentified.

TCRdb recomputed calls from the 5' RACE reads with MiXCR, one row per CDR3 protein. The sample lists 300,000 to 400,000 distinct CDR3 sequences, 10% to 15% seen once, with around 7.8% in the top ten. V lost 5 bases to trimming and J lost 4 bases, with 14 bases between them. Germline loops: CDR1 MNHEY, CDR2 SMNVEV (reference sequence). The CDR3 extends over 14 amino acids. The sample was also reused in another study, on yellow fever vaccine responses in identical twins.

The receptor was derived from a woman between 18 and 29 years old in good health. The V and J genes are TRBV27 and TRBJ1-2, with D possibly TRBD1 on 5 matching bases. Input material: CD8+ T cells sorted from blood. The CDR3 spells CASSPPGGGYGYTF. The CDR3 DNA reads TGTGCCAGCAGTCCCCCCGGGGGTGGCTATGGCTACACCTTC.